This T cell receptor beta chain was sequenced in a study of blood T cell repertoires in COVID-19. The method was immunoSEQ multiplex PCR; TCRdb's version includes in-frame clones alone and lacks a portion of them. The table records 150,000 to 200,000 clones, 81% of them present only once. The sequence was collected from a middle-aged woman with COVID-19, enrolled during active disease. The specimen sequenced was peripheral blood.

CDR3 DNA sequence: TGTGCCTGGAGGGACAGCAGGAACACTGAAGCTTTCTTT. Translated, it gives CAWRDSRNTEAFF. V and J are TRBV30 and TRBJ1-1; tentative D call: TRBD1 (6 bases). Trimming took off 3 bases at V and 1 base at J, with 9 bases between the two ends. Per germline, CDR1 GTSNPN and CDR2 SVGIG (reference sequence). The CDR3 covers 13 residues.